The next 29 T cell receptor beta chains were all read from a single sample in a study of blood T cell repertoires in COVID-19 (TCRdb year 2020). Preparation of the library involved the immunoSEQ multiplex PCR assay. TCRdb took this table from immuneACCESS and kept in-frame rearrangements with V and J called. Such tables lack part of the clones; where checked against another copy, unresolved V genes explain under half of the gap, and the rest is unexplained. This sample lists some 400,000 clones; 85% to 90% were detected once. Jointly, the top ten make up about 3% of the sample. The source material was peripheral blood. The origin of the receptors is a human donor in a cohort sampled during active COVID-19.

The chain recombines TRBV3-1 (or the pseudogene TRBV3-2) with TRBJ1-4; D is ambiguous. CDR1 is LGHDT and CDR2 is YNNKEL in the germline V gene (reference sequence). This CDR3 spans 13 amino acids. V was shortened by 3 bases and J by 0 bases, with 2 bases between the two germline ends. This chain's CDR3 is CASSHTTNEKLFF. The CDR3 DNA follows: TGTGCCAGCAGCCACACAACTAATGAAAAACTGTTTTTT.

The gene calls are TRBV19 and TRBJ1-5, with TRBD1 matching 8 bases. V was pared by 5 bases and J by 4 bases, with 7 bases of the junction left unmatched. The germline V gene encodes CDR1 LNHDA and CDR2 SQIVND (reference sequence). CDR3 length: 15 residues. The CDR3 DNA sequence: TGTGCCAGTAGTCCGGGACAGGTGATGAATCAGCCCCAGCATTTT. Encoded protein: CASSPGQVMNQPQHF.

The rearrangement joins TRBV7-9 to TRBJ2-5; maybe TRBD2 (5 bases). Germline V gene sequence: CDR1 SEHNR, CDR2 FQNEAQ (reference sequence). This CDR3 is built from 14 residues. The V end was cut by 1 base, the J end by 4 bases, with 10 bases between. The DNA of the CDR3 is TGTGCCAGCAGCTTAGTTGGGCGGGTAGAGACCCAGTACTTC. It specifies CASSLVGRVETQYF.

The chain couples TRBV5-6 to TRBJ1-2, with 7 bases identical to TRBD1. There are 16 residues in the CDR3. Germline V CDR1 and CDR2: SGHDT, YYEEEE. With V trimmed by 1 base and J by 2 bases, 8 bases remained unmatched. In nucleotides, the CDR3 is TGTGCCAGCAGCTTGAAAGCGACAGGGCTAAACTATGGCTACACCTTC. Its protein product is CASSLKATGLNYGYTF.

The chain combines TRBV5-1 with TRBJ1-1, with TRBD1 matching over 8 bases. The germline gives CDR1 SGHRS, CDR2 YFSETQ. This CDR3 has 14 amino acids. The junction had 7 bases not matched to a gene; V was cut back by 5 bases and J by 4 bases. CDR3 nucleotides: TGCGCCAGCAGAAGCAGACAGGGGTTCACTGAAGCTTTCTTT. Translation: CASRSRQGFTEAFF.

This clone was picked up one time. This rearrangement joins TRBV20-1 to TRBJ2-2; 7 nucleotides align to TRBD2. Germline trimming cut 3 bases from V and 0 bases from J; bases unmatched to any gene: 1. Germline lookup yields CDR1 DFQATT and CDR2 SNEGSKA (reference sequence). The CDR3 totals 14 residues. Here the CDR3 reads CSASTSANTGELFF. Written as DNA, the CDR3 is TGCAGTGCTAGTACTAGCGCGAACACCGGGGAGCTGTTTTTT.

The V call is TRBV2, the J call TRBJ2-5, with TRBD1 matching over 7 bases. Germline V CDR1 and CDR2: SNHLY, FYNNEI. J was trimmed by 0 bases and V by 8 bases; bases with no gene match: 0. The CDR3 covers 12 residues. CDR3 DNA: TGTGCCAGCGGGACAGACCAAGAGACCCAGTACTTC. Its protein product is CASGTDQETQYF. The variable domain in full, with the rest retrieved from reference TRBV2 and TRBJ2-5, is EPEVTQTPSHQVTQMGQEVILRCVPISNHLYFYWYRQILGQKVEFLVSFYNNEISEKSEIFDDQFSVERPDGSNFTLKIRSTKLEDSAMYFCASGTDQETQYFGPGTRLLVL.

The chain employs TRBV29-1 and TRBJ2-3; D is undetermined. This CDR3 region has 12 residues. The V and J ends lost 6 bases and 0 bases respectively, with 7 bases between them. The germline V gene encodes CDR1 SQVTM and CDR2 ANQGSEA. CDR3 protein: CSVRVSTDTQYF. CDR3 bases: TGCAGCGTCCGGGTTAGCACAGATACGCAGTATTTT.

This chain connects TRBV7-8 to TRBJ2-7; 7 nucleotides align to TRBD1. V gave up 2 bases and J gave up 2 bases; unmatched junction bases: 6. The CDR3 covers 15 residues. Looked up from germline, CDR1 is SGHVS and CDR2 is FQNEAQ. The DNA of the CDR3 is TGTGCCAGCAGCTTATCCGGACAGGCTACCTACGAGCAGTACTTC. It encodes CASSLSGQATYEQYF. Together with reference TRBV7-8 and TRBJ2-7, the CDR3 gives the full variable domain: GAGVSQSPRYKVAKRGQDVALRCDPISGHVSLFWYQQALGQGPEFLTYFQNEAQLDKSGLPSDRFFAERPEGSVSTLKIQRTQQEDSAVYLCASSLSGQATYEQYFGPGTRLTVT.

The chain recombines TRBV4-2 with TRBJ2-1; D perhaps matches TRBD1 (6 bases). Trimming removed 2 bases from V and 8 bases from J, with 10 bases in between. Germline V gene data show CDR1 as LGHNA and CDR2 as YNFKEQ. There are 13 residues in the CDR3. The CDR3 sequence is CASSQSGVDEQFF. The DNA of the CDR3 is TGTGCCAGCAGCCAATCAGGGGTGGATGAGCAGTTCTTC.

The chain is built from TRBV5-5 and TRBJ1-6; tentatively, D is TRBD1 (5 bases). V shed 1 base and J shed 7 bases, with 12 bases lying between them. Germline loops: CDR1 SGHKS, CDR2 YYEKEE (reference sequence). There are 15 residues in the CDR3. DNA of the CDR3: TGTGCCAGCAGCTTGTCCAGGGCAGGAAATTCACCCCTCCACTTT. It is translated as CASSLSRAGNSPLHF.

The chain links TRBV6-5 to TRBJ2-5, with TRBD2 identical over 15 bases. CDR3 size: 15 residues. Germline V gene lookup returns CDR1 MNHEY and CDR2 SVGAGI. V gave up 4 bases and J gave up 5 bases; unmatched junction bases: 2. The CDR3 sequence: CASSLGLAGGETQYF. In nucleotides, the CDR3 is TGTGCCAGCAGTTTGGGACTAGCGGGAGGTGAGACCCAGTACTTC.

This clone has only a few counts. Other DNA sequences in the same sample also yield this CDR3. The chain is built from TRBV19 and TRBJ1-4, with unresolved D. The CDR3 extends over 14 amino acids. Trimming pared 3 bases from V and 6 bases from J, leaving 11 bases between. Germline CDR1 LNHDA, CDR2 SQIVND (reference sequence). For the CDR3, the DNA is TGTGCCAGTAGTATCGGGAGGAGAGATGAAAAACTGTTTTTT. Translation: CASSIGRRDEKLFF.

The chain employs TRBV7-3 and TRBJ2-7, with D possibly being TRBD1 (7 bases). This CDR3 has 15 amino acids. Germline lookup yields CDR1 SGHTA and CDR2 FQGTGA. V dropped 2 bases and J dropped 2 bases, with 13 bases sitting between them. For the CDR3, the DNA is TGTGCCAGCAGCTTATCGTCAGGGGGGCCCTACGAGCAGTACTTC. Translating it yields CASSLSSGGPYEQYF. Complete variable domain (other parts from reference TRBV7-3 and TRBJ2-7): GAGVSQTPSNKVTEKGKYVELRCDPISGHTALYWYRQSLGQGPEFLIYFQGTGAADDSGLPNDRFFAVRPEGSVSTLKIQRTERGDSAVYLCASSLSSGGPYEQYFGPGTRLTVT.

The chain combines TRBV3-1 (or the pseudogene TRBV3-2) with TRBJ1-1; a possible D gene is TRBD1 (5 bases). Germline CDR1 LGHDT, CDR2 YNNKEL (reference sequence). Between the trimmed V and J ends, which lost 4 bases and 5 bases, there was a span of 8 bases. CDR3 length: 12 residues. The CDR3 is CASSPGGTEAFF. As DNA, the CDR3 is TGTGCCAGCAGCCCCGGGGGTACTGAAGCTTTCTTT.

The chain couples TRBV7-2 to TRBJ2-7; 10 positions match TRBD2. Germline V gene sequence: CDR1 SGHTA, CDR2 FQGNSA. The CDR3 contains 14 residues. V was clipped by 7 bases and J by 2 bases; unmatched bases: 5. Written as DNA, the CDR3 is TGTGCCAGCACTAGCGGGGGATGGGCCTACGAGCAGTACTTC. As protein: CASTSGGWAYEQYF.

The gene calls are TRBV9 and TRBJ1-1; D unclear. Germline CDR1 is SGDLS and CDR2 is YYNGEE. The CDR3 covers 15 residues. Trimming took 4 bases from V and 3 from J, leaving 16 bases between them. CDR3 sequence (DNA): TGTGCCAGCAGCCCTCGGGGAGCGGAGGACACTGAAGCTTTCTTT. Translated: CASSPRGAEDTEAFF.

The CDR3 coding sequence is TGTGCCAGTAATCCCGGAGGAGGGGACGAGCAGTACTTC. Translating gives CASNPGGGDEQYF. The genes are TRBV19 and TRBJ2-7, with a tentative D call TRBD2 (6 bases). The length of the CDR3 is 13 residues. The germline V and J ends were trimmed by 7 bases and 5 bases, with 15 bases remaining between them. The germline V gene has CDR1 LNHDA and CDR2 SQIVND (reference sequence).

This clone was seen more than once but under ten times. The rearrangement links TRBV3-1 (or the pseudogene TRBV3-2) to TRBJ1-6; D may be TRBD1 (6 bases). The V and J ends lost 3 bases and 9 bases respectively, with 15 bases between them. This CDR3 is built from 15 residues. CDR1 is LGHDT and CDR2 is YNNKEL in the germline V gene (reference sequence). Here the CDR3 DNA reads TGTGCCAGCAGCCATAATGAACAGGGATTTTCACCCCTCCACTTT. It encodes CASSHNEQGFSPLHF.

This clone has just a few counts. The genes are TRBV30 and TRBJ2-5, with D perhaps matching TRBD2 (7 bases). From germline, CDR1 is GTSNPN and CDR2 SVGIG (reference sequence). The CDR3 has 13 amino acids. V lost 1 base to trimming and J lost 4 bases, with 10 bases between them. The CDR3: CAWSAGEGETQYF. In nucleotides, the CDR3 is TGTGCCTGGAGTGCAGGGGAGGGAGAGACCCAGTACTTC.

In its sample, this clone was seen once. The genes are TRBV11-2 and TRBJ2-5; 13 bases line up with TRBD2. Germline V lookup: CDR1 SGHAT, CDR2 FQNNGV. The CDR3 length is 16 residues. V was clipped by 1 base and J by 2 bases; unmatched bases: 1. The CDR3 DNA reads TGTGCCAGCAGCTTAGGGACTAGCGGGAGACAAGAGACCCAGTACTTC. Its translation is CASSLGTSGRQETQYF.

In nucleotides, the CDR3 is TGTGCCAGCAGTTCCGGACAGGGTAGAGGGGCCAACGTCCTGACTTTC. Translated: CASSSGQGRGANVLTF. The chain combines TRBV27 with TRBJ2-6, with 8 nucleotides matching TRBD1. The V gene's germline CDR1 is MNHEY and CDR2 SMNVEV (reference sequence). CDR3 length: 16 amino acids. Trimming at V came to 4 bases and at J to 4 bases, leaving 6 bases not matched to a gene.

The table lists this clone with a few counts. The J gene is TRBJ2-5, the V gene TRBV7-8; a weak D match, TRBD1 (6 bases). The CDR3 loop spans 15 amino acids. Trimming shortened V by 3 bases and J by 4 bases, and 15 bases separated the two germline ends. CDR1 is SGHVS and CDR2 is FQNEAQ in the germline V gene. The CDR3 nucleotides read TGTGCCAGCAGCTTCTCCGGGACACTTACAGAGACCCAGTACTTC. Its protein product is CASSFSGTLTETQYF.

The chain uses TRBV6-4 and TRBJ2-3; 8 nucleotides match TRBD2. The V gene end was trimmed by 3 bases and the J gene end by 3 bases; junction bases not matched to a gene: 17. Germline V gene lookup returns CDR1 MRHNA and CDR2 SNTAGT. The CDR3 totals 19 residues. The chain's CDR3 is CASSEPSGRKRERTDTQYF. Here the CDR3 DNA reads TGTGCCAGCAGTGAACCCTCGGGACGAAAGCGGGAGAGGACAGATACGCAGTATTTT.

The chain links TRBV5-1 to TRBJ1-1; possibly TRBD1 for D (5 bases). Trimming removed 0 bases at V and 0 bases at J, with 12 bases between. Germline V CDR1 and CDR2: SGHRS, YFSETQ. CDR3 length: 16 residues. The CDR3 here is CASSLAKTAMNTEAFF. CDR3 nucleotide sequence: TGCGCCAGCAGCTTGGCCAAGACAGCCATGAACACTGAAGCTTTCTTT.

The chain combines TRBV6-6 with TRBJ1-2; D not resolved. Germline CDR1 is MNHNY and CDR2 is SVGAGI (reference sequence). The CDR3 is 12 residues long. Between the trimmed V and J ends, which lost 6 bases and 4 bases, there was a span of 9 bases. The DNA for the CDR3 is TGTGCCAGCAGCCCGGAGCCCTATGGCTACACCTTC. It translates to CASSPEPYGYTF.

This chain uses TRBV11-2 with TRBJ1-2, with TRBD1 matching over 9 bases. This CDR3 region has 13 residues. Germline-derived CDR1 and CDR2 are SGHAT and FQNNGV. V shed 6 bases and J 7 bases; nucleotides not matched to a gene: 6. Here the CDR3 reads CASRPGTGSGYTF. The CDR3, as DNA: TGTGCCAGCAGGCCCGGGACAGGGAGTGGCTACACCTTC.

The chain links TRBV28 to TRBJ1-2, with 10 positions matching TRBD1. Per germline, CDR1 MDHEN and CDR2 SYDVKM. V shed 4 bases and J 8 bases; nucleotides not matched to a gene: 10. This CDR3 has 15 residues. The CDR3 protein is CASSSPETGGRGYTF. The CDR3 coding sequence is TGTGCCAGCAGTTCCCCGGAGACAGGGGGCCGGGGCTACACCTTC.

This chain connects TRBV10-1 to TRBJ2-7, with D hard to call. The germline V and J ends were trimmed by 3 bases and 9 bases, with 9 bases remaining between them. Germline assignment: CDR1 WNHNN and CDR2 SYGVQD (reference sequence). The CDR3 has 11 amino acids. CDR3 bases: TGCGCCAGCAGTGACCACCTCGGGCAGTACTTC. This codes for CASSDHLGQYF.